The 18 T cell receptor beta chains below all came from one sample that was sequenced in a study of shared clonotypes between healthy human individuals. Method: immunoSEQ multiplex PCR; TCRdb's copy keeps in-frame clones and lacks some. The sample has 2 million to 2.5 million clones, about 94% seen once. Source material: naive CD4+ T cells sorted from blood. Subset of the sample: CD45RA+ positively selected. These receptors all stem from a man younger than 35 in good health.

The chain links TRBV21-1 to TRBJ1-4. TRBV21-1 is a pseudogene. The CDR3 contains 17 residues. The CDR3 region has the DNA TGTGCCAGCAGCCCAAGGGTTGGGGTAGATGCTAATGAAAAACTGTTTTTT. Translation: CASSPRVGVDANEKLFF.

The V gene is TRBV4-1, the J gene TRBJ1-1; D gene unclear. Deletions cut 1 base from V and 7 bases from J, with 7 bases between. The CDR3 has 12 residues. Per germline, CDR1 MGHRA and CDR2 YSYEKL. The CDR3 DNA reads as TGCGCCAGCAGCCAAGTTAACCATGAAGCTTTCTTT. Translating gives CASSQVNHEAFF.

The chain recombines TRBV27 with TRBJ2-7, with D maybe TRBD2 (5 bases). Germline V gives CDR1 MNHEY, CDR2 SMNVEV (reference sequence). Deletions cut 2 bases from V and 3 bases from J, with 17 bases between. The length of the CDR3 is 16 residues. This chain's CDR3 is CASSLEFQTDFYEQYF. CDR3 nucleotide sequence: TGTGCCAGCAGTTTAGAGTTCCAGACGGACTTCTACGAGCAGTACTTC.

The gene calls are TRBV10-3 and TRBJ2-1; perhaps TRBD2 as D (5 bases). Germline values: CDR1 ENHRY, CDR2 SYGVKD. V lost 6 bases to trimming and J lost 0 bases, with 12 bases between them. This CDR3 region has 15 residues. The CDR3 region has the DNA TGTGCCATCAGCGTATCCGCGGGCTCCTACAATGAGCAGTTCTTC. Translation: CAISVSAGSYNEQFF.

This chain links TRBV10-1 with TRBJ2-7; D perhaps matches TRBD1 (6 bases). Germline V CDR1 and CDR2: WNHNN, SYGVQD (reference sequence). Trimming removed 4 bases from V and 5 bases from J, with 18 bases in between. This CDR3 has 15 residues. The CDR3 spells CASSGSGAKSNEQYF. CDR3 nucleotide sequence: TGCGCCAGCAGTGGGTCAGGGGCTAAGTCCAACGAGCAGTACTTC.

The V and J genes are TRBV6-6 and TRBJ1-6, with D possibly TRBD1 on 5 matching bases. This CDR3 has 15 amino acids. CDR1 is MNHNY and CDR2 is SVGAGI in the germline V gene (reference sequence). V was shortened by 0 bases and J by 3 bases, with 6 bases between the two germline ends. CDR3 loop: CASSYSRDYNSPLHF. CDR3 bases: TGTGCCAGCAGTTACTCCAGGGACTATAATTCACCCCTCCACTTT.

This clone was detected only once. The J gene is TRBJ2-6, the V gene TRBV30, with a tentative D call TRBD2 (5 bases). Germline-derived CDR1 and CDR2 are GTSNPN and SVGIG (reference sequence). V lost 2 bases and J 1 base, leaving 15 bases between the germline ends. This CDR3 has 17 amino acids. The CDR3 sequence: CAWSRRKEVSGANVLTF. DNA of the CDR3: TGTGCCTGGAGTCGGAGGAAGGAGGTTTCTGGGGCCAACGTCCTGACTTTC.

The chain carries TRBV19 and TRBJ2-1; no clear D. The germline CDR1 and CDR2 sequences are LNHDA and SQIVND (reference sequence). Trimming cost V 3 bases and J 0 bases, with 9 bases left between them. The CDR3 covers 15 residues. The CDR3 protein is CASSISKNSYNEQFF. CDR3 coding DNA: TGTGCCAGTAGTATTTCGAAGAACTCCTACAATGAGCAGTTCTTC.

This clone was found a few times. This sample also contains other DNA sequences that code for the same CDR3. This chain joins TRBV4-1 and TRBJ2-7, with 9 bases that match TRBD1. The CDR3 contains 15 residues. The V gene end was trimmed by 1 base and the J gene end by 1 base; junction bases not matched to a gene: 2. Per the germline V gene, CDR1 is MGHRA and CDR2 is YSYEKL. Written as DNA, the CDR3 is TGCGCCAGCAGCCAAGCCGGGACAGGGTCCTACGAGCAGTACTTC. It encodes CASSQAGTGSYEQYF.

The V gene is TRBV19, the J gene TRBJ2-3, with 7 bases aligning to TRBD1. Germline V gene lookup returns CDR1 LNHDA and CDR2 SQIVND (reference sequence). The CDR3 length is 16 residues. V trimming: 6 bases; J trimming: 0 bases; junction bases outside the gene matches: 9. For the CDR3, the DNA is TGTGCCAGTAGCCTCCACGGGACAGCCAGCACAGATACGCAGTATTTT. Its protein is CASSLHGTASTDTQYF.

This chain links TRBV28 with TRBJ2-3; D perhaps matches TRBD1 (6 bases). Germline CDR1 is MDHEN and CDR2 is SYDVKM. This CDR3 has 15 residues. Trimming took 3 bases from V and 1 from J, leaving 11 bases between them. CDR3 sequence: CASSFGRGGTDTQYF. The CDR3 region has the DNA TGTGCCAGCAGTTTCGGCAGGGGAGGCACAGATACGCAGTATTTT.

V usage is TRBV2 and J usage is TRBJ2-7, with D hard to call. Germline-derived CDR1 and CDR2 are SNHLY and FYNNEI. Between the trimmed V and J ends, which lost 5 bases and 4 bases, there was a span of 12 bases. The CDR3 sequence is 13 residues long. CDR3 loop: CASSPGPQYEQYF. The CDR3 nucleotides read TGTGCCAGCAGTCCAGGACCACAGTACGAGCAGTACTTC.

The chain recombines TRBV5-3 with TRBJ1-5; D uncertain. TRBV5-3 carries the ORF label, with uncertain function. Trimming took off 2 bases at V and 5 bases at J, with 11 bases between the two ends. This CDR3 is built from 14 residues. Here the CDR3 DNA reads TGTGCCAGAAGCTTCGGACCTCTGTATCAGCCCCAGCATTTT. Translated, it gives CARSFGPLYQPQHF.

Of note for this clone: Other nucleotide sequences in the sample specify the same CDR3. CDR3 sequence reads: CAISESGGRNQPQHF. The CDR3 bases are TGTGCCATCAGTGAGTCAGGGGGCCGCAATCAGCCCCAGCATTTT. This chain connects TRBV10-3 to TRBJ1-5; 7 bases fit TRBD1. J gave up 2 bases and V 0 bases, and 1 base lay outside the gene matches. Germline V gene lookup returns CDR1 ENHRY and CDR2 SYGVKD. The CDR3 is 15 amino acids.

The chain is built from TRBV10-1 and TRBJ1-1, with a tentative D call TRBD1 (6 bases). Trimming removed 3 bases from V and 5 bases from J, with 10 bases in between. CDR1 and CDR2 from the germline V gene are WNHNN and SYGVQD (reference sequence). The CDR3 length is 13 residues. In nucleotides, the CDR3 is TGCGCCAGCAGTGACGGACAGTGGACTGAAGCTTTCTTT. This translates into CASSDGQWTEAFF.

The chain recombines TRBV4-1 with TRBJ2-2, with D hard to call. The CDR3 is 16 residues long. The germline V gene has CDR1 MGHRA and CDR2 YSYEKL. Trimming stripped 0 bases from V and 5 bases from J, with 13 bases between. Here the CDR3 DNA reads TGCGCCAGCAGCCAAGATTTTGCCTCCAGGACCGGGGAGCTGTTTTTT. Translating it yields CASSQDFASRTGELFF.

This clone was seen only a few times. The chain employs TRBV19 and TRBJ2-1; 14 bases map to TRBD2. There are 14 residues in the CDR3. V was clipped by 9 bases and J by 7 bases; unmatched bases: 5. From germline, CDR1 is LNHDA and CDR2 SQIVND (reference sequence). DNA for the CDR3: TGTGCCAGCTCGGGACTAGCGGGAGTAAATGAGCAGTTCTTC. This translates into CASSGLAGVNEQFF. Complete variable domain (other parts from reference TRBV19 and TRBJ2-1): DGGITQSPKYLFRKEGQNVTLSCEQNLNHDAMYWYRQDPGQGLRLIYYSQIVNDFQKGDIAEGYSVSREKKESFPLTVTSAQKNPTAFYLCASSGLAGVNEQFFGPGTRLTVL.

The J gene is TRBJ1-6, the V gene TRBV6-5, with D hard to call. Per the germline V gene, CDR1 is MNHEY and CDR2 is SVGAGI. V was clipped by 0 bases and J by 8 bases, with 14 bases between them. There are 16 residues in the CDR3. The CDR3 nucleotides read TGTGCCAGCAGTTACTCGTTTTCCCAGATGGATTCACCCCTCCACTTT. It translates to CASSYSFSQMDSPLHF.